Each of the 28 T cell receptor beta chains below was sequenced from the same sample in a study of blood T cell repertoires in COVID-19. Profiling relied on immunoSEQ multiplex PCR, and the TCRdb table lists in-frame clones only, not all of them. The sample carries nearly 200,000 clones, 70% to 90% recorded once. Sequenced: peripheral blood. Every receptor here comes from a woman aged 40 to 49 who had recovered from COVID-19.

CDR3: CASSDSTSGNTGELFF. In DNA, the CDR3 is TGTGCCAGCAGTGACTCGACTAGCGGGAACACCGGGGAGCTGTTTTTT. The chain combines TRBV6-4 with TRBJ2-2, with 9 bases aligning to TRBD2. Looked up from germline, CDR1 is MRHNA and CDR2 is SNTAGT. Losses at the gene ends were 0 bases for V and 1 base for J; bases not matched to a gene: 0. This CDR3 is built from 16 residues.

Written as DNA, the CDR3 is TGTGCCAGCACTCCGGGGGCTAGCGGGAGGTACGAGCAGTACTTC. It is translated as CASTPGASGRYEQYF. V and J are TRBV6-5 and TRBJ2-7, with 11 bases fitting TRBD2. V lost 7 bases and J lost 4; bases outside the gene matches: 9. The CDR3 extends over 15 amino acids. Per the germline V gene, CDR1 is MNHEY and CDR2 is SVGAGI.

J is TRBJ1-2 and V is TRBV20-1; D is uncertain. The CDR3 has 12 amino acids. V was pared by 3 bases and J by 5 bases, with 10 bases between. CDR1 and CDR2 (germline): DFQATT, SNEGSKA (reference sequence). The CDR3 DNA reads TGCAGTGCTAGTGGTGCAGGATATGGCTACACCTTC. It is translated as CSASGAGYGYTF.

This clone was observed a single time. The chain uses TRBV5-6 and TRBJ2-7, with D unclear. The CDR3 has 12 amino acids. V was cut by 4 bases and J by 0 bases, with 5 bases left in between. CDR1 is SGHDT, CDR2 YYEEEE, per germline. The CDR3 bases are TGTGCCAGCAGCGTGAGCTCCTACGAGCAGTACTTC. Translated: CASSVSSYEQYF.

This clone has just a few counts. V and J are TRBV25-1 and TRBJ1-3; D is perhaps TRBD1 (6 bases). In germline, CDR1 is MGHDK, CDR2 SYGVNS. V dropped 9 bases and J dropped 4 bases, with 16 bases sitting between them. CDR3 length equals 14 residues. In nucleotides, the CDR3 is TGTGCCAGTCGCGGGCCACAGGGAGGAAACACCATATATTTT. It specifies CASRGPQGGNTIYF.

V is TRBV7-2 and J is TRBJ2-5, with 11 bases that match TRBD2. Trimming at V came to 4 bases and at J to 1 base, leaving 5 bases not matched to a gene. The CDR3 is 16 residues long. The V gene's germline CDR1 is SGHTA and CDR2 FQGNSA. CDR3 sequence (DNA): TGTGCCAGCAGCTCCTTAGCGGGAGGGACCCAAGAGACCCAGTACTTC. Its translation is CASSSLAGGTQETQYF.

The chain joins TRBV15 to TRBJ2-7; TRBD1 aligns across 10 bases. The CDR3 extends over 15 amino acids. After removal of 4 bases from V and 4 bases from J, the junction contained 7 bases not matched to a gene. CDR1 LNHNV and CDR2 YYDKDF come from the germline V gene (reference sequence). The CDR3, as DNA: TGTGCCACCAGCAATCCCGGGACAGGGGAATACGAGCAGTACTTC. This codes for CATSNPGTGEYEQYF.

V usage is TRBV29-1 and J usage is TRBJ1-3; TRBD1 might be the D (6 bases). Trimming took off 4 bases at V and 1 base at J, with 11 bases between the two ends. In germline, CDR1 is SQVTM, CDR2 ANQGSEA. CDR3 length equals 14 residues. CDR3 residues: CSVAGTTSGNTIYF. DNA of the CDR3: TGCAGCGTTGCCGGGACAACGTCTGGAAACACCATATATTTT.

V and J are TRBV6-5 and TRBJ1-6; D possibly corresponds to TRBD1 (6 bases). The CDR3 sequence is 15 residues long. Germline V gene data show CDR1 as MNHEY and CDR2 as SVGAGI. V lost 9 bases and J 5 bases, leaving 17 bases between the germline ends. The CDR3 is CARRGGAGNNSPLHF. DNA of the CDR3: TGTGCCAGGCGGGGGGGGGCAGGGAATAATTCACCCCTCCACTTT.

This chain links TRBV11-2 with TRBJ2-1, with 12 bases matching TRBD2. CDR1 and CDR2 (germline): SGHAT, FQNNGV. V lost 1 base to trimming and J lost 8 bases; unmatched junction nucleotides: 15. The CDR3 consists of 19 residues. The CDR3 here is CASSLGGRTSGKGMHEQFF. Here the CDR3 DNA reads TGTGCCAGCAGCTTAGGGGGGAGGACTAGCGGGAAGGGGATGCATGAGCAGTTCTTC. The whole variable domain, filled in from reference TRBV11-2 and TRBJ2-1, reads EAGVAQSPRYKIIEKRQSVAFWCNPISGHATLYWYQQILGQGPKLLIQFQNNGVVDDSQLPKDRFSAERLKGVDSTLKIQPAKLEDSAVYLCASSLGGRTSGKGMHEQFFGPGTRLTVL.

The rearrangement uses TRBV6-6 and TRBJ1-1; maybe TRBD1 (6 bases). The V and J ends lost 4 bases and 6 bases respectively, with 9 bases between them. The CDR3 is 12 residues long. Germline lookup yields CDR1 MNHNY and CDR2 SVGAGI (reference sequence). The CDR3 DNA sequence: TGTGCCAGCAGTTTTGAGGGGGCTGAAGCTTTCTTT. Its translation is CASSFEGAEAFF.

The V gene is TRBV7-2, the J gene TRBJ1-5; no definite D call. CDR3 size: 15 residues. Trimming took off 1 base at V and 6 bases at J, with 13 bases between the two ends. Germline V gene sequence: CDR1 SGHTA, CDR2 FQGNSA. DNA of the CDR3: TGTGCCAGCAGCTTAGATTCGGGGAATCGTCAGCCCCAGCATTTT. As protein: CASSLDSGNRQPQHF. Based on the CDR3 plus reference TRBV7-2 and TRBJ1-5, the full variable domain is GAGVSQSPSNKVTEKGKDVELRCDPISGHTALYWYRQSLGQGLEFLIYFQGNSAPDKSGLPSDRFSAERTGGSVSTLTIQRTQQEDSAVYLCASSLDSGNRQPQHFGDGTRLSIL.

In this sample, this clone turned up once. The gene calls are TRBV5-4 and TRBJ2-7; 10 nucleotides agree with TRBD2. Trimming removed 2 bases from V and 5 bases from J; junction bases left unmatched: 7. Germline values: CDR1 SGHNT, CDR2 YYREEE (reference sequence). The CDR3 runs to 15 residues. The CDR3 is CASSLLGLAGDEQYF. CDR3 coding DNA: TGTGCCAGCAGCTTACTCGGGCTAGCGGGAGACGAGCAGTACTTC.

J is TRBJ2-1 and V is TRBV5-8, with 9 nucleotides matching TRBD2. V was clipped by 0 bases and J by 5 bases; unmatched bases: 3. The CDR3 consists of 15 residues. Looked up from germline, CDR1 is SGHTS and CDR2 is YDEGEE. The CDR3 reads CASSLGLAVNNEQFF. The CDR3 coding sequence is TGTGCCAGCAGCTTGGGACTAGCGGTCAACAATGAGCAGTTCTTC.

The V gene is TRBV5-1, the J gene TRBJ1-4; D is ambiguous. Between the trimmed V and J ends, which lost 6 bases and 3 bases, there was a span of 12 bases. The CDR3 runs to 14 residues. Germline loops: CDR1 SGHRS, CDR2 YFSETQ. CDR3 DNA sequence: TGCGCCAGCAAACAGCCCGGGGCTAATGAAAAACTGTTTTTT. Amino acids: CASKQPGANEKLFF.

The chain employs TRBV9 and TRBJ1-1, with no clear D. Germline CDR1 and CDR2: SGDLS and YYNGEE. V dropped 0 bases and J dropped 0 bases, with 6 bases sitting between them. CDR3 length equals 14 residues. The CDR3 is CASSVEHMNTEAFF. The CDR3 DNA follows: TGTGCCAGCAGCGTAGAACACATGAACACTGAAGCTTTCTTT. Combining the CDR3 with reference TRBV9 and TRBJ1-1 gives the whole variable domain DSGVTQTPKHLITATGQRVTLRCSPRSGDLSVYWYQQSLDQGLQFLIQYYNGEERAKGNILERFSAQQFPDLHSELNLSSLELGDSALYFCASSVEHMNTEAFFGQGTRLTVV.

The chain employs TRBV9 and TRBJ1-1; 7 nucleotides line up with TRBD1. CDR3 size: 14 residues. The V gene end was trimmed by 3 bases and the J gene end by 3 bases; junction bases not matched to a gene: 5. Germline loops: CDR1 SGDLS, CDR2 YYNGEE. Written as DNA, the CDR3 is TGTGCCAGCAGCGGACGACAGGGACACACTGAAGCTTTCTTT. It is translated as CASSGRQGHTEAFF.

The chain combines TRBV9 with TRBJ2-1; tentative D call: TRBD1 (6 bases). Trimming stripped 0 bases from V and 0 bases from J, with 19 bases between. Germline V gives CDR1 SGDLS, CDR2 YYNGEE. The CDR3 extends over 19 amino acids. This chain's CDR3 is CASSVGAQGTRFSYNEQFF. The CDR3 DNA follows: TGTGCCAGCAGCGTAGGCGCACAGGGAACCAGGTTCTCCTACAATGAGCAGTTCTTC.

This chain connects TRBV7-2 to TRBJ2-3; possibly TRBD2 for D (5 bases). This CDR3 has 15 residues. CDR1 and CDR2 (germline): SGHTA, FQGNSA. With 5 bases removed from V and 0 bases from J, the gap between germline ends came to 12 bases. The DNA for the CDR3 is TGTGCCAGCAGCACCCGGGGATTAAGCACAGATACGCAGTATTTT. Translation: CASSTRGLSTDTQYF.

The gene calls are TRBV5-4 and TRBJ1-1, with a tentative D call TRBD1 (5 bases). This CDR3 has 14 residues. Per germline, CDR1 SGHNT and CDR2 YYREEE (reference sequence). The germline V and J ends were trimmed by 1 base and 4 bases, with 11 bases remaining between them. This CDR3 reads CASSLMQGGTEAFF. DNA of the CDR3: TGTGCCAGCAGCTTGATGCAGGGTGGCACTGAAGCTTTCTTT. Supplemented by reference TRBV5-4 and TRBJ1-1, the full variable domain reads ETGVTQSPTHLIKTRGQQVTLRCSSQSGHNTVSWYQQALGQGPQFIFQYYREEENGRGNFPPRFSGLQFPNYSSELNVNALELDDSALYLCASSLMQGGTEAFFGQGTRLTVV.

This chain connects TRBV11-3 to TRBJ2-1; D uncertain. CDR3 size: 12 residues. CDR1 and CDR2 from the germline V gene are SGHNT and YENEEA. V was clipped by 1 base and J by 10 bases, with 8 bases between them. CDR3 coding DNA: TGTGCCAGCAGCTTAGTCGGTCGCGAGCAGTTCTTC. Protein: CASSLVGREQFF.

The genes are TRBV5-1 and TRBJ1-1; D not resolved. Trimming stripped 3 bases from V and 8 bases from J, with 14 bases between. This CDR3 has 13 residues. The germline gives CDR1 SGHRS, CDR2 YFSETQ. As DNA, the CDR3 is TGCGCCAGCAGCTGGTCTTCGGCGGGCGAAGCTTTCTTT. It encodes CASSWSSAGEAFF.

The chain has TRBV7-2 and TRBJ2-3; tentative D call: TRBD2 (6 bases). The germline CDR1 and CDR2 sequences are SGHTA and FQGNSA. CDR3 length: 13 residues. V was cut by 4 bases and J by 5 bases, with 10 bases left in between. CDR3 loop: CASSSGLLDTQYF. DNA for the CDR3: TGTGCCAGCAGCTCGGGACTTTTAGATACGCAGTATTTT. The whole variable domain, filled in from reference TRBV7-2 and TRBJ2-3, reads GAGVSQSPSNKVTEKGKDVELRCDPISGHTALYWYRQSLGQGLEFLIYFQGNSAPDKSGLPSDRFSAERTGGSVSTLTIQRTQQEDSAVYLCASSSGLLDTQYFGPGTRLTVL.

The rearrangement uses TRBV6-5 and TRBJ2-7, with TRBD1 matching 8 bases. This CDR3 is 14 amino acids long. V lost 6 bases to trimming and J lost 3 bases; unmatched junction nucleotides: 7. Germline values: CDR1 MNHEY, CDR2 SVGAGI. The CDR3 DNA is TGTGCCAGCAGCCGGACAGGGAGTATCTACGAGCAGTACTTC. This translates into CASSRTGSIYEQYF.

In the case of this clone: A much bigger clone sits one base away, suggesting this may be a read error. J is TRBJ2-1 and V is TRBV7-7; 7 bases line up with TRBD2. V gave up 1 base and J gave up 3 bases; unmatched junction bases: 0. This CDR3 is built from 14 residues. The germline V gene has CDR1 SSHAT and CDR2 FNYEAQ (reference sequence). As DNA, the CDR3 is TGTGCCAGCAGCTTAGGGGGGGGCTACAATGAGCAGTTCTTC. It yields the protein CASSLGGGYNEQFF.

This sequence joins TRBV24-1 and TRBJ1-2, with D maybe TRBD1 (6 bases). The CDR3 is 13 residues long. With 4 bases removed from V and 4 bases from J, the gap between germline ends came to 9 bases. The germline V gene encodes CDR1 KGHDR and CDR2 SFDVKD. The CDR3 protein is CATSDQGGYGYTF. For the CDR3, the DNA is TGTGCCACCAGTGACCAAGGGGGCTATGGCTACACCTTC.

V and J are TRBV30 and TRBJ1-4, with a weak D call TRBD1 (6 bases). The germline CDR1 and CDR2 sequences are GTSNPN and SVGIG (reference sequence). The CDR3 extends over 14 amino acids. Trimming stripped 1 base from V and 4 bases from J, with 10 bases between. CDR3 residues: CAWSDEGVNEKLFF. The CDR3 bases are TGTGCCTGGAGTGATGAGGGGGTTAATGAAAAACTGTTTTTT.

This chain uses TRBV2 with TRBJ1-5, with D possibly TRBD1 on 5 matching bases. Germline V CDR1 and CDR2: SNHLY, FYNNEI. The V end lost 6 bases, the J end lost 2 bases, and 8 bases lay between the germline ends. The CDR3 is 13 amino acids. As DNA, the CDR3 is TGTGCCAGCAGCCAAGGGGGCAATCAGCCCCAGCATTTT. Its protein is CASSQGGNQPQHF.